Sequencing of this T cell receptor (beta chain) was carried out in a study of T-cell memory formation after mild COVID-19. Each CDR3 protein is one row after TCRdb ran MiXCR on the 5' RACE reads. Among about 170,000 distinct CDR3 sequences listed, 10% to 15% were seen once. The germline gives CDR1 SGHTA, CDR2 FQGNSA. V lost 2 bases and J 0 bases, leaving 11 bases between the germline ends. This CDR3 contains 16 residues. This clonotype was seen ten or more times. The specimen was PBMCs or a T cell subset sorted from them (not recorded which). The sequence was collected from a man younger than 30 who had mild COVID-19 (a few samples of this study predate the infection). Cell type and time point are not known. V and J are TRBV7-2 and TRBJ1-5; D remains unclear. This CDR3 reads CASSLMRSSSNQPQHF. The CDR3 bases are TGTGCCAGCAGCTTAATGCGAAGTTCTAGCAATCAGCCCCAGCATTTT.